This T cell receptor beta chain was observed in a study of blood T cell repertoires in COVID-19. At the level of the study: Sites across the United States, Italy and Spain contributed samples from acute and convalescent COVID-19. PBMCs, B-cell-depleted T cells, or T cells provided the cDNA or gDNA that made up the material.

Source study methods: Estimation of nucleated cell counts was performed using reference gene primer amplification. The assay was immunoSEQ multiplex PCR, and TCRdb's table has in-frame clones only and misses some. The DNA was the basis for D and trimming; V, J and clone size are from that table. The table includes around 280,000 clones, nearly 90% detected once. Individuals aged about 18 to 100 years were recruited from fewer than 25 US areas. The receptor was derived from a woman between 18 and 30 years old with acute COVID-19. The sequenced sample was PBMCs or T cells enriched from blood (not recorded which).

The CDR3 DNA sequence: TGTGCCAGCAGCTGGGGACAGGCCTATGGCTACACCTTC. This codes for CASSWGQAYGYTF. V and J are TRBV12-3 or TRBV12-4 and TRBJ1-2; 8 bases map to TRBD1. V shed 6 bases and J 4 bases; nucleotides not matched to a gene: 4. The CDR3 length is 13 residues.